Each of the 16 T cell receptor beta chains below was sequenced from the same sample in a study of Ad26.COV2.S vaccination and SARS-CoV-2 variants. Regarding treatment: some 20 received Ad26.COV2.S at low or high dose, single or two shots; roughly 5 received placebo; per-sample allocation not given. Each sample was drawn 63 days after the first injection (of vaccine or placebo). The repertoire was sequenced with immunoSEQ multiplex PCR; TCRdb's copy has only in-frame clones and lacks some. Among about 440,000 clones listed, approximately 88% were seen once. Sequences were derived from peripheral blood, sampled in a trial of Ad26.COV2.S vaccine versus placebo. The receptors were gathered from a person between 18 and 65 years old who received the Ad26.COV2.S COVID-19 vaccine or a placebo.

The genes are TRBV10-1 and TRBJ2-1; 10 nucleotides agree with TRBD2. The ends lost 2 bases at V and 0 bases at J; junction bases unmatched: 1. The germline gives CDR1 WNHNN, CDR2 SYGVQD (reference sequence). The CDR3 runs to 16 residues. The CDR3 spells CASSETSGISYNEQFF. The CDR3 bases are TGCGCCAGCAGTGAGACTAGCGGGATCTCCTACAATGAGCAGTTCTTC.

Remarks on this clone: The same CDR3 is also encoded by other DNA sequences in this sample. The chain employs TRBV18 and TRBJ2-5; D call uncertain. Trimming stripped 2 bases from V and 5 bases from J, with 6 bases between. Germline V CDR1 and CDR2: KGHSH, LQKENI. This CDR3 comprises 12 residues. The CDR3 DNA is TGTGCCAGCTCACCAAAAAGGGAGACCCAGTACTTC. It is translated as CASSPKRETQYF. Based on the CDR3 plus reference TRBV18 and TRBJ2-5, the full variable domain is NAGVMQNPRHLVRRRGQEARLRCSPMKGHSHVYWYRQLPEEGLKFMVYLQKENIIDESGMPKERFSAEFPKEGPSILRIQQVVRGDSAAYFCASSPKRETQYFGPGTRLLVL.

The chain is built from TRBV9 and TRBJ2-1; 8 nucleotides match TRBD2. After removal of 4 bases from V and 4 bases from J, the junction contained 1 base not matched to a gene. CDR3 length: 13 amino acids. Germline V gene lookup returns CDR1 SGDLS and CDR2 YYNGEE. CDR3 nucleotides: TGTGCCAGCAGCCGGGAGGGTTACAATGAGCAGTTCTTC. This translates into CASSREGYNEQFF.

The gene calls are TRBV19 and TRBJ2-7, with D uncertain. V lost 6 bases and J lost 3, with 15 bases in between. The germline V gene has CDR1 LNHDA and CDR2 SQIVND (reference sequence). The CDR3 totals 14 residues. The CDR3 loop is CASRARAAYYEQYF. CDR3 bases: TGTGCCAGTAGAGCCCGGGCCGCCTACTACGAGCAGTACTTC. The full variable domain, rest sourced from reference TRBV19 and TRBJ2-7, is DGGITQSPKYLFRKEGQNVTLSCEQNLNHDAMYWYRQDPGQGLRLIYYSQIVNDFQKGDIAEGYSVSREKKESFPLTVTSAQKNPTAFYLCASRARAAYYEQYFGPGTRLTVT.

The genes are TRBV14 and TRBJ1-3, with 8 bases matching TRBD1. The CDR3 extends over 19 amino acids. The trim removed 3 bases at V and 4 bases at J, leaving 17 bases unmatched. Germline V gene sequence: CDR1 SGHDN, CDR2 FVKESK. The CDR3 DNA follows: TGTGCCAGCAGCCATCACGGCGGGCGGGACAGGTTTTCGGGAAACACCATATATTTT. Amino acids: CASSHHGGRDRFSGNTIYF.

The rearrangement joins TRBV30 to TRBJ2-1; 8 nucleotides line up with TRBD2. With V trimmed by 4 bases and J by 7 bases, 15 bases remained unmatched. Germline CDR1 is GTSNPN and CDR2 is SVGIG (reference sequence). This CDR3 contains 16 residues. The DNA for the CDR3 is TGTGCCTGGACCCGGGCCAGGGCGGGAGGCCCGAATGAGCAGTTCTTC. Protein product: CAWTRARAGGPNEQFF.

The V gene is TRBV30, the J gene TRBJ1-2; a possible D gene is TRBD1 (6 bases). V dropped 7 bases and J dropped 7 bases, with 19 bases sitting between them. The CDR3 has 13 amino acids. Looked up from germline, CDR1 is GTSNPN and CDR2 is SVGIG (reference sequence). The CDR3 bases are TGTGCCTTAGCCCCTGGGACAAGTAGTGGCTACACCTTC. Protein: CALAPGTSSGYTF.

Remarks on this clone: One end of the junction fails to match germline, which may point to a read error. As DNA, the CDR3 is TGTGCCTGGAGTGGGGACGTTACTCGCTATGGCTGCACCTTC. It translates to CAWSGDVTRYGCTF. The chain couples TRBV30 to TRBJ1-2, with D possibly being TRBD1 (5 bases). CDR1 and CDR2 (germline): GTSNPN, SVGIG (reference sequence). CDR3 length: 14 residues.

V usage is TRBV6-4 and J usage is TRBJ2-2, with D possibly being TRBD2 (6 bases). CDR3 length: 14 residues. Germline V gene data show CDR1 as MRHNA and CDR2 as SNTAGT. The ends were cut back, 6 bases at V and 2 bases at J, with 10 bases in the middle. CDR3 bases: TGTGCCAGCAGACGGGACTTAAACACCGGGGAGCTGTTTTTT. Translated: CASRRDLNTGELFF.

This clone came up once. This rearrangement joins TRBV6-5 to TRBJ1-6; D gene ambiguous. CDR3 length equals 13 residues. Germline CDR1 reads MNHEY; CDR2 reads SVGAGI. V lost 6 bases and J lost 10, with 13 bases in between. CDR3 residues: CASSPQRESPLHF. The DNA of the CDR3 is TGTGCCAGCAGCCCCCAAAGAGAGTCACCCCTCCACTTT.

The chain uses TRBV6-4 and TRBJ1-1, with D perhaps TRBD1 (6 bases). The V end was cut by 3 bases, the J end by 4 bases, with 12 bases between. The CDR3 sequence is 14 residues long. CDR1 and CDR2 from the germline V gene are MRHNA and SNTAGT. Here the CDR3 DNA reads TGTGCCAGCAGTGAAACAGGGAGGGTCACTGAAGCTTTCTTT. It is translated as CASSETGRVTEAFF.

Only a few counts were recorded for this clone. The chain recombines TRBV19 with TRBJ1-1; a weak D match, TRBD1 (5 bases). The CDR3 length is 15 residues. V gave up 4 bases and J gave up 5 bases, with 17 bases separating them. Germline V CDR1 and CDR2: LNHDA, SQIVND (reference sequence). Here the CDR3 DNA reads TGTGCCAGTAGTAAAGTACAGGAAATAAGGACTGAAGCTTTCTTT. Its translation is CASSKVQEIRTEAFF.

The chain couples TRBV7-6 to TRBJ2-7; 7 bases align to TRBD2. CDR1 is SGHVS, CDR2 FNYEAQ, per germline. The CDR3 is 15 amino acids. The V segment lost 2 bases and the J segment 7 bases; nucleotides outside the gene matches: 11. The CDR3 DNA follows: TGTGCCAGCAGCTTAAGTCGCAGGCCGCGGGAGGAGCAGTACTTC. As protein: CASSLSRRPREEQYF.

The CDR3 nucleotides read TGTGCCAGCAGCTCCCAACCGGGACAGGGGATTGGAACTGGGGCCAACGTCCTGACTTTC. As protein: CASSSQPGQGIGTGANVLTF. The J gene is TRBJ2-6, the V gene TRBV9, with TRBD1 matching 10 bases. This CDR3 contains 20 residues. CDR1 is SGDLS and CDR2 is YYNGEE in the germline V gene. The ends lost 4 bases at V and 2 bases at J; junction bases unmatched: 15.

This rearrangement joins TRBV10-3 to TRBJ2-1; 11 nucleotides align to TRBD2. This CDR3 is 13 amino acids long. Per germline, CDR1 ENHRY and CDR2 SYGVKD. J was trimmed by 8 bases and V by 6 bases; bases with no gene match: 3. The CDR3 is CAIRISGRDEQFF. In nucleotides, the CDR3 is TGTGCCATCAGAATTAGCGGGAGGGATGAGCAGTTCTTC.

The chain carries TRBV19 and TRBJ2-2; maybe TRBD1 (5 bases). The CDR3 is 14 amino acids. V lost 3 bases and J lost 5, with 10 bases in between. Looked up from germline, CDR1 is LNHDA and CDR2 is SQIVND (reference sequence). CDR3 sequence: CASSIRTLTGELFF. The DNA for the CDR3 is TGTGCCAGTAGTATTAGGACACTGACCGGGGAGCTGTTTTTT.